The 13 T cell receptor beta chains below were found in one sample sequenced in a study of OX40 agonist ivuxolimab in advanced cancers. TCRdb's table, derived via immunoSEQ multiplex PCR, lists solely in-frame clones and lacks some. Among around 28,000 clones listed, around 84% were seen once. This specimen was CD4+ or CD8+ T cells sorted from blood, taken in a trial of the OX40 agonist ivuxolimab. These receptors were obtained from an adult with an advanced solid tumor such as melanoma, head and neck, liver or kidney cancer.

The chain carries TRBV11-3 and TRBJ2-1; D ambiguous. The V gene lost 4 bases and the J gene lost 5 bases, with 12 bases spanning the gap. The CDR3 contains 14 residues. Germline CDR1 reads SGHNT; CDR2 reads YENEEA. Here the CDR3 DNA reads TGTGCCAGCAGCTCCCGGACCCAGAACAATGAGCAGTTCTTC. Its translation: CASSSRTQNNEQFF. The variable domain in full, completed from reference TRBV11-3 and TRBJ2-1, reads EAGVVQSPRYKIIEKKQPVAFWCNPISGHNTLYWYLQNLGQGPELLIRYENEEAVDDSQLPKDRFSAERLKGVDSTLKIQPAELGDSAVYLCASSSRTQNNEQFFGPGTRLTVL.

This chain links TRBV7-9 with TRBJ2-7; 12 bases line up with TRBD2. The germline CDR1 and CDR2 sequences are SEHNR and FQNEAQ (reference sequence). CDR3 length: 16 residues. V was clipped by 5 bases and J by 3 bases; unmatched bases: 8. The CDR3 coding sequence is TGTGCCAGCAGCGTACCGGGACTAGCGGGTAGCTACGAGCAGTACTTC. Protein product: CASSVPGLAGSYEQYF.

The CDR3 DNA reads as TGTGCCACCAGCAGAGAATCCGGGGAGCAGCCCCAGCATTTT. It specifies CATSRESGEQPQHF. This chain links TRBV15 with TRBJ1-5; unclear D gene. CDR3 length equals 14 residues. Germline V gene data show CDR1 as LNHNV and CDR2 as YYDKDF (reference sequence). V lost 0 bases and J 7 bases, leaving 10 bases between the germline ends.

This chain uses TRBV7-9 with TRBJ2-2; 7 bases are shared with TRBD1. CDR1 SEHNR and CDR2 FQNEAQ come from the germline V gene (reference sequence). This CDR3 is 17 amino acids long. V lost 2 bases to trimming and J lost 4 bases; unmatched junction nucleotides: 10. In DNA, the CDR3 is TGTGCCAGCAGCTTAAACGGACAGGACCCCTTCACCGGGGAGCTGTTTTTT. Protein: CASSLNGQDPFTGELFF.

This clone came up once. J is TRBJ2-3 and V is TRBV21-1; the D call in the table, TRBD1, was not verified against the DNA. TRBV21-1 has pseudogene status. The CDR3 is 17 residues long. The CDR3 DNA reads TGTGCCAGCAGCCCACAAAAAAACCGACAATTCACAGATACGCAGTATTTT. As protein: CASSPQKNRQFTDTQYF.

The chain recombines TRBV11-3 with TRBJ1-2, with D unresolved. CDR3 length: 13 residues. The germline V and J ends were trimmed by 1 base and 5 bases, with 8 bases remaining between them. Looked up from germline, CDR1 is SGHNT and CDR2 is YENEEA. CDR3 sequence reads: CASSLAAEYGYTF. CDR3 nucleotides: TGTGCCAGCAGCTTAGCGGCAGAGTATGGCTACACCTTC.

The gene calls are TRBV29-1 and TRBJ2-7, with TRBD1 identical over 10 bases. Per germline, CDR1 SQVTM and CDR2 ANQGSEA. J gave up 4 bases and V 4 bases, and 4 bases lay outside the gene matches. The CDR3 sequence is 13 residues long. CDR3: CSVVGQGTYEQYF. CDR3 nucleotides: TGCAGCGTTGTGGGACAGGGGACATACGAGCAGTACTTC.

The rearrangement uses TRBV6-5 and TRBJ2-5, with 8 bases fitting TRBD2. Germline V gives CDR1 MNHEY, CDR2 SVGAGI. With V trimmed by 0 bases and J by 2 bases, 2 bases remained unmatched. The CDR3 covers 15 residues. The CDR3 region has the DNA TGTGCCAGCAGTTACTCGGCTAGCGGGCAAGAGACCCAGTACTTC. Translating it yields CASSYSASGQETQYF.

The chain recombines TRBV6-5 with TRBJ1-1; D perhaps matches TRBD1 (6 bases). Germline V CDR1 and CDR2: MNHEY, SVGAGI. V gave up 8 bases and J gave up 0 bases, with 10 bases separating them. The CDR3 loop spans 13 amino acids. The CDR3 nucleotides read TGTGCCAGCGTCGACAGGCTGAACACTGAAGCTTTCTTT. This sequence encodes CASVDRLNTEAFF.

The chain joins TRBV25-1 to TRBJ2-1; D remains ambiguous. Trimming removed 3 bases at V and 10 bases at J, with 10 bases between. The CDR3 has 12 amino acids. Germline values: CDR1 MGHDK, CDR2 SYGVNS. CDR3 in amino acids: CASSDSPGEQFF. The CDR3 DNA reads as TGTGCCAGCAGTGATTCCCCGGGCGAGCAGTTCTTC.

The chain joins TRBV27 to TRBJ2-4; D is unclear. The CDR3 is 14 amino acids. Germline V lookup: CDR1 MNHEY, CDR2 SMNVEV (reference sequence). The ends were cut back, 7 bases at V and 7 bases at J, with 17 bases in the middle. CDR3 in amino acids: CASNRVRVPNIQYF. The CDR3 DNA is TGTGCCAGCAATCGGGTGCGAGTACCTAACATTCAGTACTTC.

The CDR3 nucleotides are TGCGCCAGCAGCTTGGCCTGGGGGGACGGTGAGCAGTTCTTC. Translation: CASSLAWGDGEQFF. The chain uses TRBV5-1 and TRBJ2-1; D might be TRBD2 (6 bases). CDR3 length: 14 amino acids. V lost 0 bases, J lost 9 bases, and 13 bases lay in between. CDR1 is SGHRS and CDR2 is YFSETQ in the germline V gene.

This chain joins TRBV7-9 and TRBJ2-7; D possibly corresponds to TRBD2 (6 bases). The CDR3 spans 16 residues. Trimming took off 0 bases at V and 2 bases at J, with 14 bases between the two ends. CDR1 is SEHNR, CDR2 FQNEAQ, per germline (reference sequence). CDR3 loop: CASSLAVGGDPYEQYF. As DNA, the CDR3 is TGTGCCAGCAGCTTAGCCGTAGGCGGGGACCCCTACGAGCAGTACTTC.